These 29 T cell receptor beta chains were all obtained from the same sample, sequenced in a study of TIL therapy for anti-PD-1-resistant metastatic lung cancer. As for time point: pre-treatment sample, taken before nivolumab and TIL therapy. This was the immunoSEQ v3 assay. Sequencing was performed with immunoSEQ multiplex PCR; in TCRdb, only in-frame clones are kept and a portion is missing. In the table there are tens of thousands of clones, about two thirds of which are singletons. Sequenced here: blood, sampled at baseline. These receptors were taken from a person aged 25-85 years with non-small cell lung cancer.

This chain uses TRBV5-4 with TRBJ2-7; no firm D call. Trimming cost V 0 bases and J 0 bases, with 10 bases left between them. The CDR3 totals 15 residues. Germline-derived CDR1 and CDR2 are SGHNT and YYREEE (reference sequence). The DNA of the CDR3 is TGTGCCAGCAGCTTGGGTTGGCAGCACTCCTACGAGCAGTACTTC. Protein sequence: CASSLGWQHSYEQYF.

The V call is TRBV25-1, the J call TRBJ2-6, with D unclear. Germline CDR1 is MGHDK and CDR2 is SYGVNS. The CDR3 runs 14 residues. V was shortened by 4 bases and J by 4 bases, with 8 bases between the two germline ends. The CDR3 DNA reads TGTGCCAGCAGTGGGCTATCCGGGGCCAACGTCCTGACTTTC. It translates to CASSGLSGANVLTF.

The chain links TRBV5-1 to TRBJ1-2, with TRBD1 identical over 8 bases. This CDR3 is built from 15 residues. Germline V gene lookup returns CDR1 SGHRS and CDR2 YFSETQ. Trimming at V came to 0 bases and at J to 3 bases, leaving 4 bases not matched to a gene. The CDR3 reads CASSLGGQGDYGYTF. DNA for the CDR3: TGCGCCAGCAGCTTGGGTGGACAGGGCGACTATGGCTACACCTTC.

The chain combines TRBV5-8 with TRBJ2-5; possible D gene TRBD2, 5 bases. The CDR3 is made up of 17 amino acids. CDR1 is SGHTS, CDR2 YDEGEE, per germline. The ends were cut back, 0 bases at V and 2 bases at J, with 17 bases in the middle. This chain's CDR3 is CASSLAVNIGVQETQYF. For the CDR3, the DNA is TGTGCCAGCAGCTTGGCTGTTAACATCGGGGTTCAAGAGACCCAGTACTTC.

The chain recombines TRBV6-5 with TRBJ1-5; D not certain. The CDR3 is 14 residues long. V was shortened by 11 bases and J by 4 bases, with 18 bases between the two germline ends. Germline assignment: CDR1 MNHEY and CDR2 SVGAGI. CDR3 loop: CAAGILGSNQPQHF. The CDR3 nucleotides read TGTGCCGCGGGAATTTTGGGTTCGAATCAGCCCCAGCATTTT.

The genes are TRBV5-1 and TRBJ1-6; 7 bases match TRBD1. Looked up from germline, CDR1 is SGHRS and CDR2 is YFSETQ. The ends lost 5 bases at V and 2 bases at J; junction bases unmatched: 1. The CDR3 sequence is 14 residues long. Written as DNA, the CDR3 is TGCGCCAGCAGACAGGGGACCTATAATTCACCCCTCCACTTT. Protein product: CASRQGTYNSPLHF.

This chain links TRBV15 with TRBJ2-5, with 9 nucleotides matching TRBD2. Losses at the gene ends were 5 bases for V and 4 bases for J; bases not matched to a gene: 11. Per the germline V gene, CDR1 is LNHNV and CDR2 is YYDKDF (reference sequence). CDR3 length: 16 residues. In DNA, the CDR3 is TGTGCCACCAGCCCCGGTCATAGCGGGAGTTCAGAGACCCAGTACTTC. It codes for CATSPGHSGSSETQYF.

The V and J genes are TRBV18 and TRBJ2-3; TRBD1 agrees at 7 bases. The length of the CDR3 is 12 residues. Germline loops: CDR1 KGHSH, CDR2 LQKENI. Germline trimming cut 6 bases from V and 6 bases from J; bases unmatched to any gene: 3. The CDR3 region is CASSSTGDTQYF. DNA of the CDR3: TGTGCCAGCTCGTCGACAGGGGATACGCAGTATTTT.

The rearrangement uses TRBV30 and TRBJ1-1; D is perhaps TRBD1 (5 bases). The CDR3 totals 13 residues. The ends were cut back, 4 bases at V and 3 bases at J, with 12 bases in the middle. CDR1 and CDR2 from the germline V gene are GTSNPN and SVGIG (reference sequence). This CDR3 is CAWKSQGYTEAFF. The DNA for the CDR3 is TGTGCCTGGAAAAGTCAGGGCTACACTGAAGCTTTCTTT.

The chain combines TRBV29-1 with TRBJ2-5; 13 bases are shared with TRBD2. Germline V gene lookup returns CDR1 SQVTM and CDR2 ANQGSEA. The CDR3 extends over 15 amino acids. V gave up 3 bases and J gave up 1 base; unmatched junction bases: 2. The CDR3 DNA reads TGCAGCGTTGAGCGGACTAGCGGGGGCCAAGAGACCCAGTACTTC. Protein sequence: CSVERTSGGQETQYF.

This clone is labeled as large. The chain recombines TRBV7-9 with TRBJ2-7, with TRBD1 as a possible D gene (6 bases). V was cut by 5 bases and J by 0 bases, with 11 bases left in between. This CDR3 spans 14 amino acids. Germline V CDR1 and CDR2: SEHNR, FQNEAQ (reference sequence). The CDR3 coding sequence is TGTGCCAGCAGCCCTCCGACAGGCTCCTACGAGCAGTACTTC. Protein product: CASSPPTGSYEQYF.

This clone was observed a handful of times. V gene TRBV28 combines with J gene TRBJ2-7; TRBD1 matches at 8 bases. CDR1 is MDHEN and CDR2 is SYDVKM in the germline V gene. The CDR3 has 14 amino acids. Trimming at V came to 6 bases and at J to 4 bases, leaving 8 bases not matched to a gene. The chain's CDR3 is CASRPGQEGYEQYF. As DNA, the CDR3 is TGTGCCAGCAGGCCGGGACAGGAGGGGTACGAGCAGTACTTC.

V gene TRBV30 combines with J gene TRBJ1-6; D uncertain. The CDR3 contains 12 residues. Per germline, CDR1 GTSNPN and CDR2 SVGIG (reference sequence). Trimming took 1 base from V and 8 from J, leaving 6 bases between them. The CDR3 DNA is TGTGCCTGGAGTGACGGTTATTCACCCCTCCACTTT. It encodes CAWSDGYSPLHF.

This rearrangement joins TRBV5-6 to TRBJ1-1; D gene uncertain. V dropped 0 bases and J dropped 6 bases, with 15 bases sitting between them. Germline CDR1 is SGHDT and CDR2 is YYEEEE. The CDR3 covers 15 residues. The CDR3 bases are TGTGCCAGCAGCTTGGAGTGGCAGCTTGGCCCTGAAGCTTTCTTT. Translating it yields CASSLEWQLGPEAFF.

This clone was found a few times. This chain joins TRBV4-1 and TRBJ2-2; D gene unclear. The germline CDR1 and CDR2 sequences are MGHRA and YSYEKL. The CDR3 is 14 residues long. Trimming removed 1 base at V and 4 bases at J, with 7 bases between. CDR3: CASSQAQTTGELFF. CDR3 bases: TGCGCCAGCAGCCAAGCACAGACCACCGGGGAGCTGTTTTTT.

The chain carries TRBV5-1 and TRBJ1-1; tentative D call: TRBD1 (5 bases). V was clipped by 4 bases and J by 2 bases, with 12 bases between them. The CDR3 consists of 14 residues. Germline loops: CDR1 SGHRS, CDR2 YFSETQ. The CDR3 nucleotides are TGCGCCAGCAGCATGAGACAGTTAAACACTGAAGCTTTCTTT. It translates to CASSMRQLNTEAFF.

This rearrangement joins TRBV19 to TRBJ2-1; TRBD2 matches at 7 bases. The CDR3 sequence is 15 residues long. With 3 bases clipped from V and 3 bases from J, the junction kept 5 bases outside the gene matches. CDR1 and CDR2 from the germline V gene are LNHDA and SQIVND (reference sequence). CDR3: CASSMGRENYNEQFF. The CDR3 bases are TGTGCCAGTAGTATGGGGCGGGAGAACTACAATGAGCAGTTCTTC.

V and J are TRBV27 and TRBJ2-2; no definite D call. This CDR3 region has 13 residues. The V end lost 7 bases, the J end lost 7 bases, and 13 bases lay between the germline ends. Germline assignment: CDR1 MNHEY and CDR2 SMNVEV (reference sequence). CDR3 coding DNA: TGTGCCAGCAAGGCGACATCATTCGGGGAGCTGTTTTTT. Translation gives CASKATSFGELFF.

The chain joins TRBV2 to TRBJ2-5; D unresolved. Trimming stripped 5 bases from V and 2 bases from J, with 12 bases between. Germline assignment: CDR1 SNHLY and CDR2 FYNNEI. The CDR3 sequence is 14 residues long. CDR3 loop: CASSWLPRQETQYF. As DNA, the CDR3 is TGTGCCAGCAGTTGGCTCCCCCGGCAAGAGACCCAGTACTTC. Together with reference TRBV2 and TRBJ2-5, the CDR3 gives the full variable domain: EPEVTQTPSHQVTQMGQEVILRCVPISNHLYFYWYRQILGQKVEFLVSFYNNEISEKSEIFDDQFSVERPDGSNFTLKIRSTKLEDSAMYFCASSWLPRQETQYFGPGTRLLVL.

The chain links TRBV29-1 to TRBJ2-1, with D tentatively TRBD1 (5 bases). CDR3 length: 12 residues. Germline V CDR1 and CDR2: SQVTM, ANQGSEA. V shed 6 bases and J shed 0 bases, with 6 bases lying between them. CDR3 DNA sequence: TGCAGCGTAGACAGCTCCTACAATGAGCAGTTCTTC. Its translation: CSVDSSYNEQFF.

The V gene is TRBV11-3, the J gene TRBJ2-7; no firm D call. V lost 1 base to trimming and J lost 5 bases, with 9 bases between them. Germline lookup yields CDR1 SGHNT and CDR2 YENEEA. The CDR3 consists of 13 residues. CDR3 amino acids: CASSLGVLNEQYF. In nucleotides, the CDR3 is TGTGCCAGCAGCTTAGGGGTCTTAAACGAGCAGTACTTC.

In its sample, this clone was seen a few times. The rearrangement joins TRBV5-6 to TRBJ1-5; TRBD1 might be the D (5 bases). V lost 2 bases and J lost 4, with 10 bases in between. The germline gives CDR1 SGHDT, CDR2 YYEEEE. The CDR3 covers 14 residues. This CDR3 reads CASSFGQTNQPQHF. DNA of the CDR3: TGTGCCAGCAGCTTCGGACAAACGAATCAGCCCCAGCATTTT. Full variable domain (rest looked up from reference TRBV5-6 and TRBJ1-5): DAGVTQSPTHLIKTRGQQVTLRCSPKSGHDTVSWYQQALGQGPQFIFQYYEEEERQRGNFPDRFSGHQFPNYSSELNVNALLLGDSALYLCASSFGQTNQPQHFGDGTRLSIL.

The chain uses TRBV27 and TRBJ1-1; D not certain. The germline V and J ends were trimmed by 6 bases and 1 base, with 9 bases remaining between them. Germline loops: CDR1 MNHEY, CDR2 SMNVEV (reference sequence). This CDR3 comprises 13 residues. CDR3 residues: CASSLAGNTEAFF. The CDR3 nucleotides are TGTGCCAGCAGCCTTGCAGGGAACACTGAAGCTTTCTTT.

The genes are TRBV7-3 and TRBJ2-1; tentatively, D is TRBD1 or TRBD2 (5 bases each). CDR1 is SGHTA and CDR2 is FQGTGA in the germline V gene. Trimming shortened V by 0 bases and J by 10 bases, and 13 bases separated the two germline ends. This CDR3 is built from 14 residues. Here the CDR3 reads CASSLTGTSGEQFF. The CDR3 bases are TGTGCCAGCAGCTTAACAGGGACGTCAGGAGAGCAGTTCTTC.

V and J are TRBV11-2 and TRBJ2-3; D remains unclear. The CDR3 contains 13 residues. Germline V gene sequence: CDR1 SGHAT, CDR2 FQNNGV. V was pared by 2 bases and J by 2 bases, with 5 bases between. The CDR3 region is CASSLLVTDTQYF. The DNA of the CDR3 is TGTGCCAGCAGCTTACTCGTCACAGATACGCAGTATTTT.

This chain links TRBV4-1 with TRBJ2-1; the match to TRBD1 covers 10 bases. J was trimmed by 9 bases and V by 0 bases; bases with no gene match: 23. Germline V gene lookup returns CDR1 MGHRA and CDR2 YSYEKL. CDR3 length: 21 residues. In DNA, the CDR3 is TGCGCCAGCAGCCAAGATGGCGGGACAGGGGTGGTTTGGGGTCCTGACATTGAGCAGTTCTTC. Its translation: CASSQDGGTGVVWGPDIEQFF.

This sequence joins TRBV5-6 and TRBJ1-6; no clear D. The V end was cut by 0 bases, the J end by 7 bases, with 5 bases between. The CDR3 sequence is 13 residues long. Germline V gene sequence: CDR1 SGHDT, CDR2 YYEEEE. The CDR3 spells CASSLDSNSPLHF. CDR3 in DNA: TGTGCCAGCAGCTTGGACAGCAATTCACCCCTCCACTTT.

The chain is built from TRBV4-1 and TRBJ2-1; 9 positions match TRBD2. Trimming cost V 3 bases and J 3 bases; bases outside gene matches: 6. The length of the CDR3 is 16 residues. Germline V gene lookup returns CDR1 MGHRA and CDR2 YSYEKL. CDR3 sequence reads: CASSQNSGGNYNEQFF. The DNA for the CDR3 is TGCGCCAGCAGCCAGAATAGCGGGGGTAACTACAATGAGCAGTTCTTC.

The gene calls are TRBV27 and TRBJ1-3, with 8 positions matching TRBD1. This CDR3 is built from 16 residues. Germline V gives CDR1 MNHEY, CDR2 SMNVEV (reference sequence). J lost 4 bases, V lost 3 bases, and 8 bases had no gene match. The CDR3 region is CASSLTARGPGNTIYF. The CDR3 DNA reads TGTGCCAGCAGTTTGACAGCCAGGGGGCCCGGAAACACCATATATTTT.